Each of the 9 T cell receptor beta chains below was sequenced from the same sample in a study of blood T cells in healthy people across ages. For the second PCR, which ran for about 7 to 11 cycles, a sample-barcoded 5' primer and a J-beta primer mix were used. From the 5' RACE reads, TCRdb called clonotypes with MiXCR, one entry per CDR3 protein. Altogether about 1,600,000 distinct CDR3 sequences are present, 42% being singletons, with the ten largest covering less than 8%. Sequencing was carried out using blood. These receptors were taken from a woman younger than 35 in good health.

In this sample, this clonotype turned up a few times. This rearrangement joins TRBV12-3 or TRBV12-4 to TRBJ1-2, with D tentatively TRBD1 (6 bases). This CDR3 contains 14 residues. Trimming took off 5 bases at V and 4 bases at J, with 14 bases between the two ends. CDR3 protein: CASSPGQTTYGYTF. CDR3 sequence (DNA): TGTGCCAGCAGTCCTGGACAGACAACCTATGGCTACACCTTC.

Comments on this clonotype: One junction end disagrees with the germline gene, perhaps due to a read error. This chain links TRBV11-2 with TRBJ2-3, with 8 nucleotides matching TRBD2. The CDR3 runs to 15 residues. Per the germline V gene, CDR1 is SGHAT and CDR2 is FQNNGV. The CDR3 sequence is CASSSTGGGTETQYF. In DNA form, the CDR3 reads TGTGCCAGCAGCTCAACGGGGGGGGGCACAGAGACGCAGTATTTT. The complete variable domain, with remaining parts taken from reference TRBV11-2 and TRBJ2-3, reads EAGVAQSPRYKIIEKRQSVAFWCNPISGHATLYWYQQILGQGPKLLIQFQNNGVVDDSQLPKDRFSAERLKGVDSTLKIQPAKLEDSAVYLCASSSTGGGTETQYFGPGTRLTVL.

This chain links TRBV7-2 with TRBJ2-2; D is uncertain. This CDR3 is 15 amino acids long. The V end was cut by 8 bases, the J end by 1 base, with 14 bases between. CDR1 is SGHTA, CDR2 FQGNSA, per germline. The CDR3 sequence: CASRVDARNTGELFF. The CDR3 DNA follows: TGTGCCAGCCGCGTCGACGCGCGGAACACCGGGGAGCTGTTTTTT.

CDR3: CASSHKSSGRAGYGDTQYF. In DNA form, the CDR3 reads TGTGCCAGCAGCCATAAGTCTAGCGGGAGGGCCGGGTATGGGGATACGCAGTATTTT. The chain is built from TRBV3-1 and TRBJ2-3, with 12 bases fitting TRBD2. Germline V gives CDR1 LGHDT, CDR2 YNNKEL (reference sequence). V was clipped by 3 bases and J by 6 bases; unmatched bases: 16. The CDR3 has 19 amino acids.

This clonotype was counted between two and nine times. The chain is built from TRBV29-1 and TRBJ2-3, with TRBD2 matching over 12 bases. The CDR3 has 12 residues. The junction had 1 base not matched to a gene; V was cut back by 7 bases and J by 5 bases. The germline CDR1 and CDR2 sequences are SQVTM and ANQGSEA. This chain's CDR3 is CSGLAGEDTQYF. The CDR3 DNA follows: TGCAGCGGACTAGCGGGAGAAGATACGCAGTATTTT.

On this clonotype itself: The junction shows a germline mismatch at one end, possibly a read error. The chain combines TRBV6-1 with TRBJ2-1; TRBD2 agrees at 11 bases. This CDR3 spans 19 amino acids. Looked up from germline, CDR1 is MNHNS and CDR2 is SASEGT. CDR3 DNA: TGTGCCAGCAGTCATCCCGGGACTAGCGGACGCAGCTCCTACACTGAGCAGTTCTTC. This translates into CASSHPGTSGRSSYTEQFF.

The rearrangement joins TRBV27 to TRBJ2-3, with 11 nucleotides matching TRBD2. After removal of 3 bases from V and 5 bases from J, the junction contained 13 bases not matched to a gene. This CDR3 comprises 18 residues. Germline V lookup: CDR1 MNHEY, CDR2 SMNVEV (reference sequence). The CDR3 nucleotides are TGTGCCAGCAGTTTCAGGGGAACTAGCGGGGGTCCTCGAGATACGCAGTATTTT. It is translated as CASSFRGTSGGPRDTQYF.

The chain joins TRBV6-6 to TRBJ1-5; 7 bases line up with TRBD1. Germline trimming cut 4 bases from V and 3 bases from J; bases unmatched to any gene: 9. The CDR3 runs 16 residues. Germline V gene data show CDR1 as MNHNY and CDR2 as SVGAGI (reference sequence). The CDR3, as DNA: TGTGCCAGCAGTTCCCTCGGACAGGTTCCCAATCAGCCCCAGCATTTT. Amino acids: CASSSLGQVPNQPQHF.

Ten or more counts support this clonotype. The chain links TRBV7-2 to TRBJ2-5; TRBD2 aligns across 7 bases. This CDR3 is built from 15 residues. Trimming removed 2 bases from V and 3 bases from J; junction bases left unmatched: 6. CDR1 SGHTA and CDR2 FQGNSA come from the germline V gene. CDR3 DNA sequence: TGTGCCAGCAGCTTAAGGGCTAGCGGTAAAGAGACCCAGTACTTC. Residues: CASSLRASGKETQYF.